These 32 T cell receptor beta chains came from one sample sequenced in a study of cytomegalovirus exposure and HLA in healthy donors. A multiplex PCR was run with 60 Vbeta primers and 13 Jbeta primers. The method was immunoSEQ multiplex PCR; TCRdb's version includes in-frame clones alone and lacks a portion of them. Of roughly 200,000 clones listed, approximately 80% are singletons. Sequenced input: PBMCs. These receptors all come from a woman in her twenties or thirties in good health and CMV-seropositive.

The rearrangement links TRBV7-9 to TRBJ2-1; 7 nucleotides line up with TRBD2. Trimming at V came to 7 bases and at J to 0 bases, leaving 3 bases not matched to a gene. Germline loops: CDR1 SEHNR, CDR2 FQNEAQ (reference sequence). This CDR3 has 14 residues. The CDR3 DNA reads as TGTGCCAGCACCGGGAGGCGCTCCTACAATGAGCAGTTCTTC. It encodes CASTGRRSYNEQFF.

The V call is TRBV5-1, the J call TRBJ2-1; the D gene is possibly TRBD2 (6 bases). Germline CDR1 SGHRS, CDR2 YFSETQ. There are 18 residues in the CDR3. Trimming removed 0 bases from V and 5 bases from J, with 21 bases in between. The CDR3 spells CASSLALLAQEGNNEQFF. The CDR3 coding sequence is TGCGCCAGCAGCTTGGCCTTACTAGCCCAAGAAGGGAACAATGAGCAGTTCTTC. The full variable domain, rest sourced from reference TRBV5-1 and TRBJ2-1, is KAGVTQTPRYLIKTRGQQVTLSCSPISGHRSVSWYQQTPGQGLQFLFEYFSETQRNKGNFPGRFSGRQFSNSRSEMNVSTLELGDSALYLCASSLALLAQEGNNEQFFGPGTRLTVL.

The rearrangement links TRBV5-1 to TRBJ2-7; 10 bases agree with TRBD1. J gave up 5 bases and V 4 bases, and 9 bases lay outside the gene matches. The germline V gene encodes CDR1 SGHRS and CDR2 YFSETQ. The CDR3 has 15 amino acids. The CDR3: CASSRSTGGQDEQYF. CDR3 DNA: TGCGCCAGCAGCCGGTCGACAGGGGGCCAAGACGAGCAGTACTTC.

V and J are TRBV28 and TRBJ2-3, with 8 bases identical to TRBD2. This CDR3 is 14 amino acids long. V trimming: 5 bases; J trimming: 6 bases; junction bases outside the gene matches: 7. CDR1 is MDHEN, CDR2 SYDVKM, per germline. The CDR3 spells CASSGQRGRDTQYF. For the CDR3, the DNA is TGTGCCAGCAGTGGGCAGCGGGGGCGGGATACGCAGTATTTT.

This chain connects TRBV4-1 to TRBJ2-7, with D possibly TRBD1 on 6 matching bases. V was trimmed by 1 base and J by 7 bases, leaving 20 bases between them. This CDR3 is built from 16 residues. Germline values: CDR1 MGHRA, CDR2 YSYEKL. The CDR3 DNA sequence: TGCGCCAGCAGCCAAGTTACCGGGACAAGGGTAAGGGAGCAGTACTTC. As protein: CASSQVTGTRVREQYF.

V usage is TRBV4-2 and J usage is TRBJ2-4, with 9 bases identical to TRBD1. The CDR3 is 20 amino acids. Trimming took 0 bases from V and 0 from J; bases not matched to a gene: 12. Germline values: CDR1 LGHNA, CDR2 YNFKEQ. DNA of the CDR3: TGTGCCAGCAGCCAAGATTGGGGGACAGGGTGGGAGGGAGCCAAAAACATTCAGTACTTC. Its protein product is CASSQDWGTGWEGAKNIQYF.

V gene TRBV5-1 combines with J gene TRBJ2-2, with 8 bases lining up with TRBD2. The CDR3 has 15 residues. The V and J ends lost 4 bases and 3 bases, in that order; junction bases with no gene match: 5. The germline V gene has CDR1 SGHRS and CDR2 YFSETQ. CDR3 DNA: TGCGCCAGCAGCCCCGGGGGGGGATACACCGGGGAGCTGTTTTTT. Encoded protein: CASSPGGGYTGELFF.

J is TRBJ1-2 and V is TRBV5-1, with D perhaps matching TRBD1 (6 bases). CDR1 is SGHRS and CDR2 is YFSETQ in the germline V gene. This CDR3 comprises 17 residues. V dropped 0 bases and J dropped 0 bases, with 15 bases sitting between them. CDR3 amino acids: CASSLATGTTTNYGYTF. The CDR3 DNA follows: TGCGCCAGCAGCTTGGCTACCGGGACAACTACTAACTATGGCTACACCTTC.

CDR3 in amino acids: CAISESAVGGTKSTDTQYF. DNA for the CDR3: TGTGCCATCAGTGAGTCTGCGGTCGGGGGAACGAAGAGCACAGATACGCAGTATTTT. The chain couples TRBV10-3 to TRBJ2-3; tentative D call: TRBD2 (6 bases). Germline V gene sequence: CDR1 ENHRY, CDR2 SYGVKD. V was clipped by 0 bases and J by 0 bases, with 19 bases between them. The length of the CDR3 is 19 residues.

Written as DNA, the CDR3 is TGTGCCAGCAGTTTAAGACGGGGGACAGGGGTCAATCAGCCCCAGCATTTT. Translation: CASSLRRGTGVNQPQHF. V usage is TRBV27 and J usage is TRBJ1-5; 10 positions match TRBD1. The length of the CDR3 is 17 residues. Germline V gene lookup returns CDR1 MNHEY and CDR2 SMNVEV (reference sequence). After removal of 2 bases from V and 3 bases from J, the junction contained 7 bases not matched to a gene.

The rearrangement joins TRBV29-1 to TRBJ1-1; D is possibly TRBD1 (6 bases). V lost 4 bases, J lost 8 bases, and 17 bases lay in between. Germline values: CDR1 SQVTM, CDR2 ANQGSEA. The CDR3 is made up of 13 amino acids. The CDR3 nucleotides read TGCAGCGTTGTTTGGGGGCAGGGCAAGGAAGCTTTCTTT. Translation gives CSVVWGQGKEAFF.

The chain employs TRBV30 and TRBJ2-7; a possible D gene is TRBD2 (5 bases). This CDR3 has 12 residues. Trimming pared 0 bases from V and 4 bases from J, leaving 7 bases between. Germline V CDR1 and CDR2: GTSNPN, SVGIG (reference sequence). CDR3 coding DNA: TGTGCCTGGAGTGTAGGAGGATACGAGCAGTACTTC. It is translated as CAWSVGGYEQYF.

The chain uses TRBV2 and TRBJ2-3; tentative D call: TRBD2 (6 bases). V lost 6 bases, J lost 7 bases, and 17 bases lay in between. The CDR3 has 14 amino acids. CDR1 and CDR2 from the germline V gene are SNHLY and FYNNEI. CDR3: CASRRRGFENTQYF. The CDR3 region has the DNA TGTGCCAGCAGGAGGCGGGGATTCGAGAATACGCAGTATTTT.

The chain links TRBV2 to TRBJ2-7; 7 positions agree with TRBD1. V was pared by 7 bases and J by 1 base, with 7 bases of the junction left unmatched. CDR3 length: 14 amino acids. CDR1 SNHLY and CDR2 FYNNEI come from the germline V gene. CDR3: CASTLYRGSYEQYF. The DNA for the CDR3 is TGTGCCAGCACCCTATACAGGGGTTCCTACGAGCAGTACTTC.

The chain recombines TRBV9 with TRBJ2-2; no reliable D call. The CDR3 covers 14 residues. V dropped 0 bases and J dropped 4 bases, with 7 bases sitting between them. Germline V lookup: CDR1 SGDLS, CDR2 YYNGEE. DNA of the CDR3: TGTGCCAGCAGCGTAGAGCAAGTCACCGGGGAGCTGTTTTTT. It specifies CASSVEQVTGELFF.

The J gene is TRBJ2-2, the V gene TRBV4-2; 8 nucleotides agree with TRBD1. In germline, CDR1 is LGHNA, CDR2 YNFKEQ. V was pared by 2 bases and J by 6 bases, with 8 bases of the junction left unmatched. The CDR3 length is 16 residues. CDR3 protein: CASSQHRDRWAGELFF. The CDR3 nucleotides read TGTGCCAGCAGCCAACACCGGGACAGGTGGGCCGGGGAGCTGTTTTTT.

DNA of the CDR3: TGTGCCAGCAGTTTGGGACAGGGGGAAGGAAACACCATATATTTT. Residues: CASSLGQGEGNTIYF. The gene calls are TRBV6-1 and TRBJ1-3; 11 bases match TRBD1. Germline V gene data show CDR1 as MNHNS and CDR2 as SASEGT. There are 15 residues in the CDR3. The V and J ends lost 5 bases and 4 bases, in that order; junction bases with no gene match: 4.

This clone was recorded only once. The V gene is TRBV5-6, the J gene TRBJ2-5, with D maybe TRBD1 (6 bases). Trimming took off 2 bases at V and 5 bases at J, with 13 bases between the two ends. Germline loops: CDR1 SGHDT, CDR2 YYEEEE. CDR3 length equals 14 residues. In nucleotides, the CDR3 is TGTGCCAGCAGCTTTTTAACAGGGCAGGAGACCCAGTACTTC. Translated: CASSFLTGQETQYF.

The chain links TRBV4-3 to TRBJ2-5, with 12 positions matching TRBD2. The DNA end lines up better with TRBJ2-7; the J call may be wrong. The CDR3 is made up of 16 amino acids. Germline CDR1 is LGHNA and CDR2 is YSLEER. As DNA, the CDR3 is TGCGCCAGCAGCCGGTCCCTGACTAGCGGGAGTGACGAGCAGTACTTC. Translated: CASSRSLTSGSDEQYF.

The chain links TRBV12-5 to TRBJ2-6; D call uncertain. CDR3 length equals 12 residues. The germline V and J ends were trimmed by 7 bases and 3 bases, with 4 bases remaining between them. CDR1 and CDR2 (germline): LGHNT, FRNRAP. The CDR3 reads CASAGGANVLTF. For the CDR3, the DNA is TGTGCTAGTGCGGGTGGGGCCAACGTCCTGACTTTC.

The J gene is TRBJ2-5, the V gene TRBV9; D might be TRBD2 (5 bases). This CDR3 has 14 amino acids. CDR1 and CDR2 (germline): SGDLS, YYNGEE. Between the trimmed V and J ends, which lost 0 bases and 7 bases, there was a span of 13 bases. CDR3 region: CASSVGERLGTQYF. In DNA form, the CDR3 reads TGTGCCAGCAGCGTAGGGGAGCGACTGGGGACCCAGTACTTC.

This chain uses TRBV30 with TRBJ1-4, with D hard to call. CDR3 length: 14 amino acids. The germline gives CDR1 GTSNPN, CDR2 SVGIG (reference sequence). The V end was cut by 0 bases, the J end by 8 bases, with 13 bases between. DNA of the CDR3: TGTGCCTGGAGTGTACGAAGAGGGAGAGAAAAACTGTTTTTT. It translates to CAWSVRRGREKLFF.

This chain uses TRBV5-1 with TRBJ2-3; 9 bases are a match to TRBD1. Germline CDR1 SGHRS, CDR2 YFSETQ. This CDR3 spans 16 amino acids. Trimming removed 0 bases from V and 3 bases from J; junction bases left unmatched: 5. CDR3 sequence (DNA): TGCGCCAGCAGCTTGGAAGGGACAGGGTGGACAGATACGCAGTATTTT. It translates to CASSLEGTGWTDTQYF.

V usage is TRBV14 and J usage is TRBJ1-1, with 8 bases matching TRBD1. V shed 3 bases, J shed 0 bases, and the junction held 3 bases outside the gene matches. From germline, CDR1 is SGHDN and CDR2 FVKESK. The CDR3 consists of 15 residues. The CDR3 bases are TGTGCCAGCAGCCAGAGGACAGGGATGAACACTGAAGCTTTCTTT. It encodes CASSQRTGMNTEAFF.

The chain couples TRBV27 to TRBJ2-1, with TRBD1 as a possible D gene (5 bases). CDR3 length: 14 amino acids. Trimming removed 8 bases from V and 9 bases from J, with 20 bases in between. Per germline, CDR1 MNHEY and CDR2 SMNVEV (reference sequence). Here the CDR3 reads CASQEYLGAGEQFF. For the CDR3, the DNA is TGTGCCAGCCAAGAGTACCTAGGGGCAGGTGAGCAGTTCTTC.

The CDR3 reads CASSQGQAGYEQYF. CDR3 coding DNA: TGTGCCAGCAGTCAAGGACAGGCTGGCTACGAGCAGTACTTC. V is TRBV28 and J is TRBJ2-7; 7 bases line up with TRBD1. Germline assignment: CDR1 MDHEN and CDR2 SYDVKM. The CDR3 loop spans 14 amino acids. V trimming: 5 bases; J trimming: 3 bases; junction bases outside the gene matches: 7. Supplemented by reference TRBV28 and TRBJ2-7, the full variable domain reads DVKVTQSSRYLVKRTGEKVFLECVQDMDHENMFWYRQDPGLGLRLIYFSYDVKMKEKGDIPEGYSVSREKKERFSLILESASTNQTSMYLCASSQGQAGYEQYFGPGTRLTVT.

This clone has only a few counts. The V and J genes are TRBV10-3 and TRBJ2-2; TRBD2 agrees at 7 bases. Germline loops: CDR1 ENHRY, CDR2 SYGVKD. V lost 0 bases, J lost 1 base, and 5 bases stayed unmatched. The CDR3 loop spans 17 amino acids. DNA of the CDR3: TGTGCCATCAGTGAGTCAAGAGGCGGGAGGAACACCGGGGAGCTGTTTTTT. It codes for CAISESRGGRNTGELFF.

The chain is built from TRBV5-5 and TRBJ2-7, with 9 bases matching TRBD1. V lost 4 bases, J lost 3 bases, and 8 bases stayed unmatched. This CDR3 has 15 residues. Germline-derived CDR1 and CDR2 are SGHKS and YYEKEE (reference sequence). CDR3 residues: CASSTGTGYGYEQYF. In DNA, the CDR3 is TGTGCCAGCAGCACCGGGACAGGGTACGGCTACGAGCAGTACTTC.

The rearrangement uses TRBV4-2 and TRBJ2-5, with D perhaps TRBD1 (6 bases). Germline-derived CDR1 and CDR2 are LGHNA and YNFKEQ. Deletions cut 1 base from V and 4 bases from J, with 10 bases between. This CDR3 has 14 residues. The CDR3 bases are TGTGCCAGCAGCCAAGGGGAGACAGGAGAGACCCAGTACTTC. Translation gives CASSQGETGETQYF.

This clone came up once. The chain links TRBV18 to TRBJ2-1; D perhaps matches TRBD2 (7 bases). The V gene lost 1 base and the J gene lost 10 bases, with 23 bases spanning the gap. Germline CDR1 KGHSH, CDR2 LQKENI. The CDR3 length is 17 residues. CDR3 in amino acids: CASSPRPRGGAIEEQFF. CDR3 DNA: TGTGCCAGCTCACCACGCCCGAGGGGGGGGGCCATCGAAGAGCAGTTCTTC.

The genes are TRBV10-1 and TRBJ1-2; D is unresolved. This CDR3 spans 13 amino acids. Looked up from germline, CDR1 is WNHNN and CDR2 is SYGVQD (reference sequence). V lost 0 bases, J lost 4 bases, and 6 bases lay in between. Written as DNA, the CDR3 is TGCGCCAGCAGTGAGTCCCTGAGCTATGGCTACACCTTC. It codes for CASSESLSYGYTF.

The V gene is TRBV5-8, the J gene TRBJ1-2, with a tentative D call TRBD1 (6 bases). This CDR3 comprises 15 residues. Germline-derived CDR1 and CDR2 are SGHTS and YDEGEE. The V end lost 1 base, the J end lost 6 bases, and 16 bases lay between the germline ends. This CDR3 reads CASSLNDRLSHGYTF. The CDR3 DNA sequence: TGTGCCAGCAGCTTGAATGACAGGCTCAGTCATGGCTACACCTTC.